One and the same sample provided the 19 T cell receptor beta chains below, sequenced in a study of cytomegalovirus exposure and HLA in healthy donors (dated by TCRdb to 2017 to 2019). The protocol used for the library was the immunoSEQ multiplex PCR assay. For the multiplex PCR, a mixture combining 60 forward primers for TCR Vbeta segments and 13 reverse primers for TCR Jbeta segments was used. Sourced from immuneACCESS, this table was stored by TCRdb with only in-frame sequences that have V and J called. A share of the clones is absent; for the studies checked, an unresolved V gene accounts for under half, and the remainder has no known explanation. The sample's table covers under 200,000 clones. The leading ten clones occupy 6.5% of the sample. Sequences were obtained from PBMCs. These receptors all come from a man between 25 and 39 years old in good health and CMV-seronegative.

The rearrangement joins TRBV19 to TRBJ1-1; the D gene is possibly TRBD1 (5 bases). Looked up from germline, CDR1 is LNHDA and CDR2 is SQIVND (reference sequence). The V end lost 6 bases, the J end lost 0 bases, and 17 bases lay between the germline ends. There are 16 residues in the CDR3. CDR3 nucleotides: TGTGCCAGTAGATGGGCCGGCCAACAGGTGAACACTGAAGCTTTCTTT. It codes for CASRWAGQQVNTEAFF.

The rearrangement uses TRBV7-7 and TRBJ2-3, with 8 bases matching TRBD2. This CDR3 spans 16 amino acids. Germline loops: CDR1 SSHAT, CDR2 FNYEAQ (reference sequence). J gave up 6 bases and V 5 bases, and 13 bases lay outside the gene matches. CDR3 in DNA: TGTGCCAGCAGCCCAGTAACTAGCGGCGCGGGGGATACGCAGTATTTT. Protein sequence: CASSPVTSGAGDTQYF.

This rearrangement joins TRBV5-4 to TRBJ2-3; 9 nucleotides agree with TRBD1. This CDR3 is built from 15 residues. CDR1 and CDR2 (germline): SGHNT, YYREEE (reference sequence). V dropped 4 bases and J dropped 6; count of bases not matched to a gene: 9. DNA for the CDR3: TGTGCCAGCAGCCTCGGGACAGGGCTTGGCGATACGCAGTATTTT. It is translated as CASSLGTGLGDTQYF.

The V and J genes are TRBV21-1 and TRBJ1-2; the listed D gene, TRBD1, was not tested against the DNA. TRBV21-1 is tagged as a pseudogene. This CDR3 spans 13 amino acids. In DNA form, the CDR3 reads TGTGCCAGCATATCTACAGCTAACTATGGCTACACCTTC. It codes for CASISTANYGYTF.

This CDR3 is CASSFPGTGFYEQYF. CDR3 nucleotides: TGTGCCAGCAGCTTTCCCGGGACAGGGTTCTACGAGCAGTACTTC. This chain uses TRBV5-6 with TRBJ2-5, with TRBD1 matching over 9 bases. TRBJ2-7 explains the end of the DNA better; the J call may be wrong. The germline gives CDR1 SGHDT, CDR2 YYEEEE. This CDR3 spans 15 amino acids.

The chain is built from TRBV30 and TRBJ1-1; 9 bases map to TRBD1. The germline gives CDR1 GTSNPN, CDR2 SVGIG (reference sequence). The CDR3 has 11 residues. J lost 10 bases, V lost 1 base, and 1 base had no gene match. The CDR3 spells CAWSGQGGAFF. DNA for the CDR3: TGTGCCTGGAGTGGACAGGGGGGAGCTTTCTTT.

This chain connects TRBV18 to TRBJ2-5, with a tentative D call TRBD2 (5 bases). The germline CDR1 and CDR2 sequences are KGHSH and LQKENI. The CDR3 covers 14 residues. The germline V and J ends were trimmed by 3 bases and 4 bases, with 12 bases remaining between them. This CDR3 reads CASSPPRLRETQYF. CDR3 sequence (DNA): TGTGCCAGCTCACCGCCGAGACTACGAGAGACCCAGTACTTC. Full variable domain (outside the CDR3, taken from reference TRBV18 and TRBJ2-5): NAGVMQNPRHLVRRRGQEARLRCSPMKGHSHVYWYRQLPEEGLKFMVYLQKENIIDESGMPKERFSAEFPKEGPSILRIQQVVRGDSAAYFCASSPPRLRETQYFGPGTRLLVL.

The chain combines TRBV28 with TRBJ2-7; TRBD2 might be the D (5 bases). The CDR3 consists of 15 residues. The V end lost 3 bases, the J end lost 4 bases, and 16 bases lay between the germline ends. The germline gives CDR1 MDHEN, CDR2 SYDVKM. DNA of the CDR3: TGTGCCAGCAGTTTCGAAGGCGGACTCCGGTACGAGCAGTACTTC. It specifies CASSFEGGLRYEQYF.

The chain uses TRBV1 and TRBJ2-2; TRBD2, the table's D call, was not compared with the DNA. TRBV1 is recorded as a pseudogene. This CDR3 comprises 18 residues. Written as DNA, the CDR3 is TGCACCAGCAGCCAAGATACTAGCGGGTGGAGGGGCACCGGGGAGCTGTTTTTT. It is translated as CTSSQDTSGWRGTGELFF.

J is TRBJ1-5 and V is TRBV4-1; D unresolved. Germline CDR1 is MGHRA and CDR2 is YSYEKL. The length of the CDR3 is 16 residues. The germline V and J ends were trimmed by 0 bases and 9 bases, with 18 bases remaining between them. The CDR3 sequence: CASSQEYGLSGGPQHF. In DNA form, the CDR3 reads TGCGCCAGCAGCCAAGAATACGGACTAAGTGGCGGGCCCCAGCATTTT.

The rearrangement joins TRBV7-2 to TRBJ1-2, with unresolved D. From germline, CDR1 is SGHTA and CDR2 FQGNSA. V lost 2 bases and J lost 0, with 13 bases in between. The CDR3 is made up of 16 amino acids. The CDR3 DNA is TGTGCCAGCAGCTTAATTTTTCACACGTCTAACTATGGCTACACCTTC. Its translation is CASSLIFHTSNYGYTF.

The chain has TRBV6-5 and TRBJ2-4, with D tentatively TRBD2 (6 bases). Per the germline V gene, CDR1 is MNHEY and CDR2 is SVGAGI. V was clipped by 0 bases and J by 3 bases, with 9 bases between them. This CDR3 region has 15 residues. DNA for the CDR3: TGTGCCAGCAGTTACTCGGGGACTGACAAAAACATTCAGTACTTC. Translated, it gives CASSYSGTDKNIQYF.

The chain is built from TRBV6-5 and TRBJ2-1, with TRBD2 identical over 8 bases. Trimming at V came to 0 bases and at J to 4 bases, leaving 2 bases not matched to a gene. This CDR3 has 15 residues. Germline CDR1 and CDR2: MNHEY and SVGAGI. In DNA, the CDR3 is TGTGCCAGCAGTTACTCTAGCGGGGTTTACAATGAGCAGTTCTTC. Protein sequence: CASSYSSGVYNEQFF.

The gene calls are TRBV7-6 and TRBJ2-5; D is possibly TRBD2 (6 bases). Trimming took off 5 bases at V and 1 base at J, with 17 bases between the two ends. Germline assignment: CDR1 SGHVS and CDR2 FNYEAQ. The CDR3 length is 16 residues. The CDR3: CASSRRGMRPQETQYF. In DNA, the CDR3 is TGTGCCAGCAGCCGGAGGGGAATGAGACCCCAAGAGACCCAGTACTTC.

V gene TRBV2 combines with J gene TRBJ1-4; maybe TRBD1 (6 bases). Trimming removed 1 base from V and 0 bases from J, with 12 bases in between. This CDR3 is built from 17 residues. CDR1 SNHLY and CDR2 FYNNEI come from the germline V gene. CDR3 DNA: TGTGCCAGCAGTGAAGGTGGCAGGGGAGCAACTAATGAAAAACTGTTTTTT. Its translation is CASSEGGRGATNEKLFF.

The chain combines TRBV6-5 with TRBJ2-7; D may be TRBD2 (6 bases). Trimming removed 2 bases at V and 5 bases at J, with 19 bases between. There are 16 residues in the CDR3. From germline, CDR1 is MNHEY and CDR2 SVGAGI. Here the CDR3 DNA reads TGTGCCAGCAGTTACGAGATGGGGGGTTACGAGAACGAGCAGTACTTC. This translates into CASSYEMGGYENEQYF.

The V gene is TRBV7-2, the J gene TRBJ1-1, with unresolved D. Trimming removed 5 bases at V and 10 bases at J, with 23 bases between. Germline CDR1 reads SGHTA; CDR2 reads FQGNSA. This CDR3 contains 15 residues. Here the CDR3 reads CASSQTDLWEKVAFF. CDR3 bases: TGTGCCAGCAGCCAAACCGACCTCTGGGAGAAGGTAGCTTTCTTT.

This sequence joins TRBV9 and TRBJ2-2; D perhaps matches TRBD2 (6 bases). Germline lookup yields CDR1 SGDLS and CDR2 YYNGEE. This CDR3 region has 15 residues. V dropped 1 base and J dropped 7 bases, with 14 bases sitting between them. CDR3 loop: CASSVRSLASGELFF. The CDR3, as DNA: TGTGCCAGCAGCGTAAGAAGTCTAGCGAGCGGGGAGCTGTTTTTT. Based on the CDR3 plus reference TRBV9 and TRBJ2-2, the full variable domain is DSGVTQTPKHLITATGQRVTLRCSPRSGDLSVYWYQQSLDQGLQFLIQYYNGEERAKGNILERFSAQQFPDLHSELNLSSLELGDSALYFCASSVRSLASGELFFGEGSRLTVL.

The rearrangement joins TRBV9 to TRBJ2-7, with 7 bases matching TRBD2. The length of the CDR3 is 16 residues. The germline CDR1 and CDR2 sequences are SGDLS and YYNGEE. After removal of 0 bases from V and 6 bases from J, the junction contained 12 bases not matched to a gene. CDR3 bases: TGTGCCAGCAGCGTAGAGGGAGGGACCCTTTTCAGCGAGCAGTACTTC. It is translated as CASSVEGGTLFSEQYF.